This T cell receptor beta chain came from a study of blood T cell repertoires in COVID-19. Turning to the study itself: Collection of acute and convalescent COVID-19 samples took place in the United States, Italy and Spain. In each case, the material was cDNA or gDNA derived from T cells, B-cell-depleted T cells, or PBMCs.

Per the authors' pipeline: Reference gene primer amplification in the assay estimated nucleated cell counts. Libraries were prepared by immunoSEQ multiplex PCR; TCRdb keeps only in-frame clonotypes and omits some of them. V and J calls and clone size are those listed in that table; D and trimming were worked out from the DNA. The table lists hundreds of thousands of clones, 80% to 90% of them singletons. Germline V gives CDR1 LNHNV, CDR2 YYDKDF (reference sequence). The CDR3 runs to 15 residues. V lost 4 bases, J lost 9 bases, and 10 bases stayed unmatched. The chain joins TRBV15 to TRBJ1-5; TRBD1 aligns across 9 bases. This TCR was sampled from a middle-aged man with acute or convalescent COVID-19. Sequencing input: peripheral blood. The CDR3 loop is CATSTTGTGISPQHF. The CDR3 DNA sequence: TGTGCCACCAGCACCACCGGGACAGGGATTTCGCCCCAGCATTTT.